One TCR beta chain is described in this entry. This record belongs to a study of blood T cell repertoires in COVID-19. About the study: T cells, B-cell-depleted T cells, or PBMCs provided the cDNA or gDNA that served as material.

How the authors handled the data: From reference gene primer amplification, estimates of nucleated cell counts were derived. Here immunoSEQ multiplex PCR was the method, and the copy in TCRdb shows in-frame clones only, minus some. V and J calls and clone size are copied from that table; D and trimming were computed from the DNA. The table includes roughly 260,000 clones, 82% detected once. The germline V gene has CDR1 ENHRY and CDR2 SYGVKD. The CDR3 totals 16 residues. V was trimmed by 6 bases and J by 1 base, leaving 18 bases between them. The sequencing input was peripheral blood. The chain carries TRBV10-3 and TRBJ1-2; D ambiguous. The receptor was derived from a woman in her seventies with acute or convalescent COVID-19. CDR3 sequence: CAISAPGESFNYGYTF. In DNA, the CDR3 is TGTGCCATCAGCGCCCCCGGGGAGTCCTTTAACTATGGCTACACCTTC.